Listed below are T cell receptor beta chains from one sample, sequenced in a study of T cell responses to AZD1222 COVID-19 vaccine. Only in-frame clones appear in the TCRdb table, and some are missing; sequencing was by immunoSEQ multiplex PCR. The sample shows 150,000 or so clones, over 90% of them seen only once. Specimen: peripheral blood, collected 28 days after the second AZD1222 dose. The receptors were sampled from an adult who received the AZD1222 COVID-19 vaccine. CDR3s include the opening cysteine and the closing phenylalanine or tryptophan. Each record gives: J gene, V gene, D gene, clone size, CDR3 DNA, CDR3 protein. A D gene is named only where the DNA matches it firmly. The size field is filled for only some rows; it gives once, few, many or a size class.

j_call: TRBJ2-7; v_call: TRBV11-2; d_call: NA; clone_size: once; cdr3_nt: TGTGCCAGCAGCCCCTCCCCGGACAATTCCTACGAGCAGTACTTC; cdr3_aa: CASSPSPDNSYEQYF
j_call: TRBJ1-1; v_call: TRBV6-5; d_call: NA; clone_size: NA; cdr3_nt: TGTGCCAGCGGGGGGAACAGAAACGTAGCTTTCTTT; cdr3_aa: CASGGNRNVAFF
j_call: TRBJ1-2; v_call: TRBV3-1/TRBV3-2; d_call: TRBD1; clone_size: NA; cdr3_nt: TGTGCCAGCAGCCAGAGAGGGGGCCGCGGCTATGGCTACACCTTC; cdr3_aa: CASSQRGGRGYGYTF
j_call: TRBJ2-7; v_call: TRBV5-6; d_call: NA; clone_size: once; cdr3_nt: TGTGCCAGCAGCTTTGGTCGCCCCCTCGAGCAGTACTTC; cdr3_aa: CASSFGRPLEQYF
j_call: TRBJ1-2; v_call: TRBV25-1; d_call: TRBD1; clone_size: NA; cdr3_nt: TGTGCCAGCAGTGACAGGGACAGGGGCCTGTATGGCTACACCTTC; cdr3_aa: CASSDRDRGLYGYTF
j_call: TRBJ2-7; v_call: TRBV7-9; d_call: NA; clone_size: few; cdr3_nt: TGTGCCAGCAGTCTTAGCTACGAGCAGTACTTC; cdr3_aa: CASSLSYEQYF
j_call: TRBJ2-3; v_call: TRBV7-9; d_call: TRBD2; clone_size: NA; cdr3_nt: TGTGCCAGCAGCTCCGGGACTAGCGGTAGCACAGATACGCAGTATTTT; cdr3_aa: CASSSGTSGSTDTQYF
j_call: TRBJ1-5; v_call: TRBV19; d_call: TRBD1; clone_size: NA; cdr3_nt: TGTGCCAGTAGTAGTCGAGGGACAGCCAGCAATCAGCCCCAGCATTTT; cdr3_aa: CASSSRGTASNQPQHF
j_call: TRBJ1-1; v_call: TRBV6-5; d_call: NA; clone_size: once; cdr3_nt: TGTGCCAGCAGTCCGGCCCCTGGGGACACTGAAGCTTTCTTT; cdr3_aa: CASSPAPGDTEAFF
j_call: TRBJ1-3; v_call: TRBV2; d_call: NA; clone_size: NA; cdr3_nt: TGTGCCAGCAGTGAAACCGGGGGAAACACCATATATTTT; cdr3_aa: CASSETGGNTIYF
j_call: TRBJ2-1; v_call: TRBV5-1; d_call: NA; clone_size: NA; cdr3_nt: TGCGCCAGCAGCCGGGGATTCAGGGACGATGAGCAGTTCTTC; cdr3_aa: CASSRGFRDDEQFF
j_call: TRBJ2-5; v_call: TRBV7-9; d_call: NA; clone_size: NA; cdr3_nt: TGTGCCAGCAGCCTAAAAGCGGGAGAGACCCAGTACTTC; cdr3_aa: CASSLKAGETQYF
j_call: TRBJ1-1; v_call: TRBV6-5; d_call: NA; clone_size: once; cdr3_nt: TGTGCCAGCAGCGATCAAGGGCGTTCCACTGAAGCTTTCTTT; cdr3_aa: CASSDQGRSTEAFF
j_call: TRBJ2-5; v_call: TRBV11-2; d_call: NA; clone_size: NA; cdr3_nt: TGTGCCAGCAGCGCCGGACTCCAGCGGAGGGAGACCCAGTACTTC; cdr3_aa: CASSAGLQRRETQYF
j_call: TRBJ2-3; v_call: TRBV7-9; d_call: NA; clone_size: NA; cdr3_nt: TGTGCCAGCAGCTCCCCCCACAGCACAGATACGCAGTATTTT; cdr3_aa: CASSSPHSTDTQYF
j_call: TRBJ2-7; v_call: TRBV2; d_call: NA; clone_size: NA; cdr3_nt: TGTGCCAGCCATCGGACTTCACATTACGAGCAGTACTTC; cdr3_aa: CASHRTSHYEQYF
j_call: TRBJ2-2; v_call: TRBV7-2; d_call: NA; clone_size: once; cdr3_nt: TGTGCCAGCAGCCTCACACCGGGAGCCGGGGAGCTGTTTTTT; cdr3_aa: CASSLTPGAGELFF
j_call: TRBJ1-4; v_call: TRBV28; d_call: TRBD1; clone_size: NA; cdr3_nt: TGTGCCAGCAGTTTGGGACAGGGGCCCGAGAAACTGTTTTTT; cdr3_aa: CASSLGQGPEKLFF
j_call: TRBJ1-2; v_call: TRBV5-1; d_call: TRBD1; clone_size: NA; cdr3_nt: TGCGCCAGCAGTTCGGGACAGCCGGGCTATGGCTACACCTTC; cdr3_aa: CASSSGQPGYGYTF
j_call: TRBJ2-1; v_call: TRBV9; d_call: NA; clone_size: NA; cdr3_nt: TGTGCCAGCAGCCCCTTTGTGGGCCCCGACCCTTATGAGCAGTTCTTC; cdr3_aa: CASSPFVGPDPYEQFF
j_call: TRBJ1-6; v_call: TRBV7-2; d_call: NA; clone_size: few; cdr3_nt: TGTGCCAGCAGCTTAGTTGGACCACCTAATTCACCCCTCCACTTT; cdr3_aa: CASSLVGPPNSPLHF
j_call: TRBJ1-5; v_call: TRBV2; d_call: NA; clone_size: once; cdr3_nt: TGTGCCAGCAGTGAAAGGGTAGGCCCCGGCAATCAGCCCCAGCATTTT; cdr3_aa: CASSERVGPGNQPQHF
j_call: TRBJ2-4; v_call: TRBV4-1; d_call: NA; clone_size: NA; cdr3_nt: TGCGCCAGCAGCCAAGATTCGAAGGACCAGGGGTTTAGAAACATTCAGTACTTC; cdr3_aa: CASSQDSKDQGFRNIQYF
j_call: TRBJ1-1; v_call: TRBV5-4; d_call: NA; clone_size: NA; cdr3_nt: TGTGCCAGCAAAGAGGGCAGCATGAACACTGAAGCTTTCTTT; cdr3_aa: CASKEGSMNTEAFF
j_call: TRBJ1-1; v_call: TRBV7-8; d_call: NA; clone_size: NA; cdr3_nt: TGTGCCAGCAGCTTACCGCCACAGGGACGGGGTGAAGCTTTCTTT; cdr3_aa: CASSLPPQGRGEAFF
j_call: TRBJ2-7; v_call: TRBV7-9; d_call: TRBD2; clone_size: few; cdr3_nt: TGTGCCAGCAGCTTAGTTGATTGGACTAGCGGCGAAGAGCAGTACTTC; cdr3_aa: CASSLVDWTSGEEQYF
j_call: TRBJ1-2; v_call: TRBV9; d_call: NA; clone_size: once; cdr3_nt: TGTGCCAGCAGCGCGAGCTTAACCCATAATGGCTACACCTTC; cdr3_aa: CASSASLTHNGYTF
j_call: TRBJ1-1; v_call: TRBV19; d_call: NA; clone_size: NA; cdr3_nt: TGTGCCAGTAGTCGGGCCCAAGACTACACTGAAGCTTTCTTT; cdr3_aa: CASSRAQDYTEAFF
j_call: TRBJ2-7; v_call: TRBV27; d_call: NA; clone_size: NA; cdr3_nt: TGTGCCAGCAGTTTATTAACAGGGTACGACGAGCAGTACTTC; cdr3_aa: CASSLLTGYDEQYF
j_call: TRBJ1-2; v_call: TRBV5-1; d_call: NA; clone_size: NA; cdr3_nt: TGCGCCAGCAGCTTGGATCCAGGGACTAACTATGGCTACACCTTC; cdr3_aa: CASSLDPGTNYGYTF
j_call: TRBJ2-7; v_call: TRBV27; d_call: NA; clone_size: once; cdr3_nt: TGTGCCAGCAGTTCCAACTACGAGCAGTACTTC; cdr3_aa: CASSSNYEQYF
j_call: TRBJ2-1; v_call: TRBV4-2; d_call: TRBD2; clone_size: NA; cdr3_nt: TGTGCCAGCAGCCAAGTTCTAGCGGGAGGGTTGGCAAATGAGCAGTTCTTC; cdr3_aa: CASSQVLAGGLANEQFF
j_call: TRBJ2-1; v_call: TRBV4-2; d_call: NA; clone_size: NA; cdr3_nt: TGTGCCAGCAGCCAAGTCAGTCAGGGGGGCAATGAGCAGTTCTTC; cdr3_aa: CASSQVSQGGNEQFF
j_call: TRBJ2-1; v_call: TRBV10-2; d_call: TRBD2; clone_size: NA; cdr3_nt: TGCGCCAGCAGGACTAGCGGGAGTGGCGGTGAGCAGTTCTTC; cdr3_aa: CASRTSGSGGEQFF
j_call: TRBJ1-3; v_call: TRBV10-2; d_call: NA; clone_size: NA; cdr3_nt: TGCGCCAGCAGTGAGTGGGGACGGCGCTCTGGAAACACCATATATTTT; cdr3_aa: CASSEWGRRSGNTIYF
j_call: TRBJ2-3; v_call: TRBV11-2; d_call: TRBD2; clone_size: NA; cdr3_nt: TGTGCCAGCAGCTTTCTAGCGGGTCCGTCAGATACGCAGTATTTT; cdr3_aa: CASSFLAGPSDTQYF
j_call: TRBJ2-1; v_call: TRBV7-6; d_call: TRBD2; clone_size: NA; cdr3_nt: TGTGCCAGCAGCTCCCTGCGGGGGAAAAATGAGCAGTTCTTC; cdr3_aa: CASSSLRGKNEQFF
j_call: TRBJ1-5; v_call: TRBV4-2; d_call: NA; clone_size: NA; cdr3_nt: TGTGCCAGCAGCCAAATCTGGGGGGCTATAGCGGGGCCCCAGCATTTT; cdr3_aa: CASSQIWGAIAGPQHF
j_call: TRBJ2-4; v_call: TRBV18; d_call: NA; clone_size: NA; cdr3_nt: TGTGCCAGCTCACTTACGACAGCACTAGCCAAAAACATTCAGTACTTC; cdr3_aa: CASSLTTALAKNIQYF
j_call: TRBJ1-1; v_call: TRBV3-1/TRBV3-2; d_call: NA; clone_size: NA; cdr3_nt: TGTGCCAGCAGCCAAGATCCTTGGGGCACTGAAGCTTTCTTT; cdr3_aa: CASSQDPWGTEAFF
j_call: TRBJ2-3; v_call: TRBV21-1; d_call: NA; clone_size: NA; cdr3_nt: TGTGCCAGCATCAGACCAGCGGGAGAGGGCACAGATACGCAGTATTTT; cdr3_aa: CASIRPAGEGTDTQYF
j_call: TRBJ2-1; v_call: TRBV7-2; d_call: NA; clone_size: NA; cdr3_nt: TGTGCCAGCAGCTCAGGGAGGGGGTTTAGCTCCTACAATGAGCAGTTCTTC; cdr3_aa: CASSSGRGFSSYNEQFF
j_call: TRBJ1-2; v_call: TRBV7-9; d_call: NA; clone_size: NA; cdr3_nt: TGTGCCAGCTCAATGGGGAGGGATTCGGTTGGCTACACCTTC; cdr3_aa: CASSMGRDSVGYTF
j_call: TRBJ1-1; v_call: TRBV6-2/TRBV6-3; d_call: NA; clone_size: once; cdr3_nt: TGTGCCACCAGCCCTTTAAGGAGTAGCACTGAAGCTTTCTTT; cdr3_aa: CATSPLRSSTEAFF
j_call: TRBJ2-7; v_call: TRBV6-5; d_call: NA; clone_size: once; cdr3_nt: TGTGCCAGCAGTTACTCACGGGGGAGCTCCTACGAGCAGTACTTC; cdr3_aa: CASSYSRGSSYEQYF
j_call: TRBJ1-3; v_call: TRBV10-2; d_call: NA; clone_size: NA; cdr3_nt: TGCGCCAGCAGTGATAAGGCAACCTCTGGAAACACCATATATTTT; cdr3_aa: CASSDKATSGNTIYF
j_call: TRBJ1-5; v_call: TRBV18; d_call: NA; clone_size: NA; cdr3_nt: TGTGCCAGCTCATCGGATAGGAGACAGCCCCAGCATTTT; cdr3_aa: CASSSDRRQPQHF
j_call: TRBJ2-1; v_call: TRBV5-1; d_call: TRBD1; clone_size: NA; cdr3_nt: TGCGCCGAGACAGGGGTCCCCTACTCCTACAATGAGCAGTTCTTC; cdr3_aa: CAETGVPYSYNEQFF
j_call: TRBJ1-1; v_call: TRBV9; d_call: NA; clone_size: NA; cdr3_nt: TGTGCCAGCAGCGTAGATTCAGGGACGAACACTGAAGCTTTCTTT; cdr3_aa: CASSVDSGTNTEAFF
j_call: TRBJ1-6; v_call: TRBV10-3; d_call: NA; clone_size: NA; cdr3_nt: TGTGCCATCAGCCCAGACAGCACCAATTCACCCCTCCACTTT; cdr3_aa: CAISPDSTNSPLHF
j_call: TRBJ2-5; v_call: TRBV7-9; d_call: TRBD1; clone_size: NA; cdr3_nt: TGTGCCAGCAGCTCAACAGGGGGTAGCCAAGAGACCCAGTACTTC; cdr3_aa: CASSSTGGSQETQYF
j_call: TRBJ2-3; v_call: TRBV2; d_call: NA; clone_size: NA; cdr3_nt: TGTGCCAGCAGTTTTGGTGCAGGGGCAGATACGCAGTATTTT; cdr3_aa: CASSFGAGADTQYF
j_call: TRBJ2-7; v_call: TRBV3-1/TRBV3-2; d_call: NA; clone_size: NA; cdr3_nt: TGTGCCAGCAGCCAACATGTCTACGAGCAGTACTTC; cdr3_aa: CASSQHVYEQYF